Listed below are T cell receptor beta chains from one sample, sequenced in a study of vaccination effects on CD4 cells after COVID-19. No cognate antigen is known for these TCRs. Profiling relied on immunoSEQ multiplex PCR, and the TCRdb table lists in-frame clones only, not all of them. The table has tens of thousands of clones, about three quarters seen once; the top ten hold around 1.2%. Sequencing used CD4+ T cells from PBMCs cultured with HCoV-229E spike peptides, obtained after COVID-19 vaccination. These receptors were obtained from a human donor who received a COVID-19 vaccine. Both conserved end residues are part of each CDR3. D genes are given only for firm matches. Not all rows give a size; the values are once, few, many and, for expanded clones, a class.

V gene,D gene,J gene,clone size,CDR3 DNA,CDR3 protein
TRBV30,-,TRBJ1-3,-,TGTGCCTGGAGTTTTGGAAACACCATATATTTT,CAWSFGNTIYF
TRBV6-5,-,TRBJ2-3,-,TGTGCCAGCACCACGGCGGGCGGTAATACGCAGTATTTT,CASTTAGGNTQYF
TRBV19,-,TRBJ1-1,-,TGTGCCAGTCGGACAGCGAACACTGAAGCTTTCTTT,CASRTANTEAFF
TRBV27,TRBD1,TRBJ1-3,-,TGTGCCAGCATGACAGGGACTGGAAACACCATATATTTT,CASMTGTGNTIYF
TRBV3-1/TRBV3-2,-,TRBJ1-5,-,TGTGCCAGCAGCCAACCCCGGCCCCAGCATTTT,CASSQPRPQHF
TRBV6-5,TRBD1,TRBJ1-1,-,TGTGCCACTAACAGGGGGTTGAACACTGAAGCTTTCTTT,CATNRGLNTEAFF
TRBV7-2,-,TRBJ2-3,-,TGTGCCAGCAGCACCATGACTAGCACAGATACGCAGTATTTT,CASSTMTSTDTQYF
TRBV7-3,-,TRBJ1-1,-,TGTGCCAGCAGCCTTCAGGGTGAGACTGAAGCTTTCTTT,CASSLQGETEAFF
TRBV4-1,TRBD2,TRBJ2-3,-,TGCGCCAGCAGCCCAAACCCTAGCGGGGGTTGGACAGATACGCAGTATTTT,CASSPNPSGGWTDTQYF
TRBV7-2,-,TRBJ2-1,once,TGTGCCAGCAGCTTATTTGGGGGCGAAATTGGAAATGAGCAGTTCTTC,CASSLFGGEIGNEQFF
TRBV6-5,TRBD2,TRBJ2-3,-,TGTGCCAGCAGACCGATGGGAGGGTACACAGATACGCAGTATTTT,CASRPMGGYTDTQYF
TRBV9,-,TRBJ2-1,-,TGTGCCAGCAGCCCCCCCATAGGGGTCAGCTCCTACAATGAGCAGTTCTTC,CASSPPIGVSSYNEQFF
TRBV7-3,TRBD1,TRBJ2-3,-,TGTGCCAGCAGCTCTGGACAGGGGGGAGATACGCAGTATTTT,CASSSGQGGDTQYF
TRBV2,-,TRBJ2-5,-,TGTGCCAGCAGTGAAAATAGGGGTGAGACCCAGTACTTC,CASSENRGETQYF
TRBV5-1,-,TRBJ1-4,-,TGCGCCAGCAGAGACCCAAAGCTCACTGAAAAACTGTTTTTT,CASRDPKLTEKLFF
TRBV27,-,TRBJ1-2,-,TGTGCCAGCAGTCCCCGGATCATGGGCTCGGACTATGGCTACACCTTC,CASSPRIMGSDYGYTF
TRBV28,TRBD2,TRBJ2-3,-,TGTGCCAGCAGTTTTTTCGGGGGGGTCACAGATACGCAGTATTTT,CASSFFGGVTDTQYF
TRBV18,-,TRBJ2-5,-,TGTGCCAGCTCACAACATAAGGGGGAAGAGACCCAGTACTTC,CASSQHKGEETQYF
TRBV6-5,TRBD1,TRBJ1-4,-,TGTGCCAGCAGGGCAGGGGCAGGGGGTGAAAAACTGTTTTTT,CASRAGAGGEKLFF
TRBV11-2,TRBD2,TRBJ2-2,-,TGTGCCAGCAGCTCTTCATTCGCCGGACTAGCGGGGACCGGGGAGCTGTTTTTT,CASSSSFAGLAGTGELFF
TRBV6-5,-,TRBJ1-4,-,TGTGCCAGCAGTTACGACAGTGCAACTAATGAAAAACTGTTTTTT,CASSYDSATNEKLFF
TRBV5-5,-,TRBJ1-5,once,TGTGCCAGCAGCTTGTTCACTACCCTACAGGGAGGAGAGCAGCCCCAGCATTTT,CASSLFTTLQGGEQPQHF